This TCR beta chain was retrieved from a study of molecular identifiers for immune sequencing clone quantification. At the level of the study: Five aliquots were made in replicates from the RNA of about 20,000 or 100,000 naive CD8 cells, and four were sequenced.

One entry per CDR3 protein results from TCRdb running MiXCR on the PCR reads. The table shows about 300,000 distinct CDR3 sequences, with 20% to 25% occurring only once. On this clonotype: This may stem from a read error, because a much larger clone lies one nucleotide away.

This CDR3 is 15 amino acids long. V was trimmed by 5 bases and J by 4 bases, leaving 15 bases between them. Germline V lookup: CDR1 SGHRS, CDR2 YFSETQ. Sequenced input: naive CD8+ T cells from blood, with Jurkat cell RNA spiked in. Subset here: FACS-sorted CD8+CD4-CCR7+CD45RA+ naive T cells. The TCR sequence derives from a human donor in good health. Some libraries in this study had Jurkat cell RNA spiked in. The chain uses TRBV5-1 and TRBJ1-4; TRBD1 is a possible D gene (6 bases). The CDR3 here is CASRFTGRGNEKLFF. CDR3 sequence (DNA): TGCGCCAGCAGGTTTACAGGGCGGGGTAATGAAAAACTGTTTTTT.